The 12 T cell receptor beta chains below were found in one sample sequenced in a study of blood T cell repertoires in COVID-19. Data came from immunoSEQ multiplex PCR; TCRdb stores just in-frame clones and leaves some out. The repertoire holds some 120,000 clones, with around three quarters as singletons. Sequenced sample: peripheral blood. Source of these receptors: a man aged 40-49 years with active or convalescent COVID-19.

V usage is TRBV29-1 and J usage is TRBJ2-7; 8 bases fit TRBD1. This CDR3 is built from 15 residues. After removal of 2 bases from V and 5 bases from J, the junction contained 11 bases not matched to a gene. The germline V gene has CDR1 SQVTM and CDR2 ANQGSEA. The CDR3 region is CSVEYAGGADHEQYF. The CDR3, as DNA: TGCAGCGTTGAATACGCAGGGGGCGCGGACCACGAGCAGTACTTC.

This chain uses TRBV6-5 with TRBJ2-1; 7 bases fit TRBD2. Losses at the gene ends were 6 bases for V and 7 bases for J; bases not matched to a gene: 12. The CDR3 contains 15 residues. Germline CDR1 is MNHEY and CDR2 is SVGAGI. CDR3 residues: CASRSDFAGVNEQFF. In DNA form, the CDR3 reads TGTGCCAGCAGGTCAGACTTCGCGGGAGTGAATGAGCAGTTCTTC.

The chain is built from TRBV5-4 and TRBJ2-1; tentative D call: TRBD1 (6 bases). The CDR3 consists of 13 residues. Germline V gene data show CDR1 as SGHNT and CDR2 as YYREEE (reference sequence). V lost 4 bases, J lost 8 bases, and 13 bases lay in between. The CDR3: CASSTGTTDEQFF. The CDR3 DNA reads as TGTGCCAGCAGCACAGGGACGACGGATGAGCAGTTCTTC.

A single count supports this clone. The gene calls are TRBV3-1 (or the pseudogene TRBV3-2) and TRBJ1-2; D gene ambiguous. The V end lost 2 bases, the J end lost 4 bases, and 11 bases lay between the germline ends. Germline V gene sequence: CDR1 LGHDT, CDR2 YNNKEL (reference sequence). This CDR3 is built from 14 residues. CDR3 bases: TGTGCCAGCAGCCAATCGCAGGTTGGCTATGGCTACACCTTC. It encodes CASSQSQVGYGYTF.

This rearrangement joins TRBV7-9 to TRBJ2-1; D may be TRBD1 (6 bases). Germline values: CDR1 SEHNR, CDR2 FQNEAQ (reference sequence). This CDR3 comprises 14 residues. Trimming took off 7 bases at V and 6 bases at J, with 16 bases between the two ends. CDR3 protein: CASIWGQGVNEQFF. The DNA for the CDR3 is TGTGCCAGCATCTGGGGGCAGGGCGTCAATGAGCAGTTCTTC. The full variable domain, rest sourced from reference TRBV7-9 and TRBJ2-1, is DTGVSQNPRHKITKRGQNVTFRCDPISEHNRLYWYRQTLGQGPEFLTYFQNEAQLEKSRLLSDRFSAERPKGSFSTLEIQRTEQGDSAMYLCASIWGQGVNEQFFGPGTRLTVL.

The chain recombines TRBV20-1 with TRBJ2-5, with D possibly being TRBD2 (5 bases). Germline lookup yields CDR1 DFQATT and CDR2 SNEGSKA (reference sequence). Trimming removed 3 bases from V and 1 base from J, with 12 bases in between. The CDR3 extends over 14 amino acids. DNA of the CDR3: TGCAGTGCTAGTGGGAGTCTGGGCCAAGAGACCCAGTACTTC. The encoded protein is CSASGSLGQETQYF.

V usage is TRBV20-1 and J usage is TRBJ2-2; 11 bases are shared with TRBD2. The CDR3 is made up of 18 amino acids. Unmatched junction bases numbered 17, after V lost 3 bases and J lost 8 bases. In germline, CDR1 is DFQATT, CDR2 SNEGSKA (reference sequence). The CDR3 sequence is CSASFEGTIRLAGGELFF. DNA of the CDR3: TGCAGTGCTAGTTTTGAGGGTACGATAAGACTAGCGGGAGGGGAGCTGTTTTTT.

V gene TRBV28 combines with J gene TRBJ2-7; 7 nucleotides line up with TRBD1. The CDR3 runs 12 residues. The germline V gene has CDR1 MDHEN and CDR2 SYDVKM. Losses at the gene ends were 11 bases for V and 2 bases for J; bases not matched to a gene: 6. CDR3 loop: CAARDSAYEQYF. Here the CDR3 DNA reads TGTGCCGCCCGGGACAGCGCCTACGAGCAGTACTTC.

The rearrangement links TRBV7-3 to TRBJ1-2, with D tentatively TRBD1 (5 bases). The CDR3 loop spans 15 amino acids. Trimming left V 0 bases short and J 3 bases short, with 11 bases between. CDR1 and CDR2 (germline): SGHTA, FQGTGA. CDR3 sequence: CASSLTGTGDYGYTF. The CDR3 DNA follows: TGTGCCAGCAGCTTAACGGGGACTGGAGACTATGGCTACACCTTC. Looking up the rest from reference TRBV7-3 and TRBJ1-2 gives the full variable domain: GAGVSQTPSNKVTEKGKYVELRCDPISGHTALYWYRQSLGQGPEFLIYFQGTGAADDSGLPNDRFFAVRPEGSVSTLKIQRTERGDSAVYLCASSLTGTGDYGYTFGSGTRLTVV.

The rearrangement uses TRBV28 and TRBJ1-6; D remains unclear. Germline V gene sequence: CDR1 MDHEN, CDR2 SYDVKM. Between the trimmed V and J ends, which lost 4 bases and 5 bases, there was a span of 21 bases. This CDR3 has 18 amino acids. The CDR3 coding sequence is TGTGCCAGCAGTTCCGTAGCTTACCGGTCCCCTAATAATTCACCCCTCCACTTT. The encoded protein is CASSSVAYRSPNNSPLHF.

The chain couples TRBV6-5 to TRBJ2-4, with 10 bases matching TRBD2. Germline V gene data show CDR1 as MNHEY and CDR2 as SVGAGI. The CDR3 runs 14 residues. V lost 6 bases, J lost 5 bases, and 4 bases stayed unmatched. The CDR3 coding sequence is TGTGCCAGCAGAAAAGCGGGGGGGGAAAACATTCAGTACTTC. This sequence encodes CASRKAGGENIQYF.

J is TRBJ2-1 and V is TRBV6-5; D may be TRBD2 (6 bases). Germline loops: CDR1 MNHEY, CDR2 SVGAGI. CDR3 size: 16 residues. The V gene lost 2 bases and the J gene lost 4 bases, with 15 bases spanning the gap. CDR3 nucleotide sequence: TGTGCCAGCAGTTACGTGTTGGAGGGCCGGTACAATGAGCAGTTCTTC. Its translation: CASSYVLEGRYNEQFF.